This TCR beta chain derives from a study of response to subunit inactivated influenza vaccine. The CDR3 has 11 amino acids. V dropped 2 bases and J dropped 10 bases, with 6 bases sitting between them. From germline, CDR1 is LNHDA and CDR2 SQIVND (reference sequence). TCRdb redid the calling of the RT-PCR reads with MiXCR, one entry per CDR3 protein. This table holds 150,000 to 200,000 distinct CDR3 sequences, approximately 12% found once. Another study also made use of these data, one on T cells expressing NK-cell markers. Per that study: 5'RACE template switching with UMIs produced the TCR beta cDNA. Repertoire data for TCR beta were derived from sorted T cells (CD3+CD56+NKG2C+, CD3+CD56+NKG2C- and CD3+CD56-NKG2C+). Of eight sequenced donors, seven were HCMV-seropositive and one HCMV-seronegative. In several experiments, sorting was restricted to alpha-beta TCR T cells by an anti-gamma-delta TCR antibody.

This chain links TRBV19 with TRBJ2-1, with D possibly matching TRBD2 (5 bases). This TCR came from a man aged 45-60 years who received an inactivated influenza vaccine. The sample was CD8+ T cells sorted from PBMCs, taken 11 to 12 days after vaccination. The CDR3, as DNA: TGTGCCAGTAGTATATCTAGCGAGCAGTTCTTC. It encodes CASSISSEQFF.